This TCR beta chain was found in a study of shared clonotypes between healthy human individuals. The study, taken as a whole, reports: With several donors compared, about 5.2% of naive CD4 clonotypes were shared.

There are a few counts of this clone. Its target is not known. Repertoires were generated with immunoSEQ multiplex PCR, while TCRdb's copy carries only in-frame clones and drops some. The sample consists of roughly 300,000 clones, about nine tenths of them appearing once. V lost 3 bases to trimming and J lost 2 bases, with 12 bases between them. CDR3 length equals 15 residues. Germline V gene sequence: CDR1 SGDLS, CDR2 YYNGEE. The sample consisted of memory CD8+ T cells sorted from blood. Subset defined: CD45RO+ cells pooled with CCR7-negative TemRA cells. This sequence joins TRBV9 and TRBJ1-3; D remains ambiguous. This sequence originates from a man between 18 and 35 years old in good health. The CDR3 loop is CASSAGITPGNTIYF. Written as DNA, the CDR3 is TGTGCCAGCAGCGCTGGCATAACCCCTGGAAACACCATATATTTT.